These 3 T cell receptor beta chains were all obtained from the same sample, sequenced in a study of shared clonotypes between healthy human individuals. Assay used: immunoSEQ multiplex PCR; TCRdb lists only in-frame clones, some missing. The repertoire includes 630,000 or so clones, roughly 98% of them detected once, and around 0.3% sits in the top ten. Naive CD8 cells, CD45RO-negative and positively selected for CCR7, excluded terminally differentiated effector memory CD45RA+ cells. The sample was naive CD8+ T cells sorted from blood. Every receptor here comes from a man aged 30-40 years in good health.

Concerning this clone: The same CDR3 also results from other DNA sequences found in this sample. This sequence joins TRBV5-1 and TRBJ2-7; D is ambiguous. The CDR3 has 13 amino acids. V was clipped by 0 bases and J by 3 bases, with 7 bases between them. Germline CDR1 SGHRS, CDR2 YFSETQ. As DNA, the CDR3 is TGCGCCAGCAGCTTGGGCTCGGGCTACGAGCAGTACTTC. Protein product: CASSLGSGYEQYF.

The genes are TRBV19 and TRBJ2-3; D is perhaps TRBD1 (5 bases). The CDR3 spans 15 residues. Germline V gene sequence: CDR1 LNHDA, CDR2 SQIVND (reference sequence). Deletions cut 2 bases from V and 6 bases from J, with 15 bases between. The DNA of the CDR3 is TGTGCCAGTAGTATATTGCCAGGGTCGGCGGATACGCAGTATTTT. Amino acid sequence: CASSILPGSADTQYF.

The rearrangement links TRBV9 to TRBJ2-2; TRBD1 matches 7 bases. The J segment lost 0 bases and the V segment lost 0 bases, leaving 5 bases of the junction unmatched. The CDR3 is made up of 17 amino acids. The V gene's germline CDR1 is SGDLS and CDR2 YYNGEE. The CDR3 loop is CASSVDLDRPNTGELFF. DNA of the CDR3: TGTGCCAGCAGCGTAGATCTGGACAGGCCGAACACCGGGGAGCTGTTTTTT.